Listed below are T cell receptor beta chains from one sample, sequenced in a study of T cell changes during pregnancy in multiple sclerosis. TCRdb keeps only in-frame clones here, not all; method: immunoSEQ multiplex PCR. The sample records tens of thousands of clones, about 88% being singletons. This specimen was peripheral blood, taken before pregnancy. The receptors stem from a female donor with multiple sclerosis, enrolled in a pregnancy study. Both conserved end residues are part of each CDR3. Fields, in order: D gene, V gene, CDR3 protein. The D gene is left open where the match is weak.

D gene: -
V gene: TRBV4-3
CDR3 protein: CASTGGGGGYTF

D gene: -
V gene: TRBV18
CDR3 protein: CASSPQGRNYEQYF

D gene: TRBD2
V gene: TRBV9
CDR3 protein: CASSVGLGTSVFYEQYF

D gene: TRBD1
V gene: TRBV7-9
CDR3 protein: CASSFGQGALETQYF

D gene: TRBD2
V gene: TRBV19
CDR3 protein: CASNVSGRAFGDTQYF

D gene: -
V gene: TRBV5-1
CDR3 protein: CASSLAGIGRELFF

D gene: TRBD1
V gene: TRBV6-1
CDR3 protein: CASSPTGRYYGYTF

D gene: TRBD1
V gene: TRBV7-2
CDR3 protein: CASSLGGQGAARGNEKLFF

D gene: TRBD2
V gene: TRBV4-3
CDR3 protein: CASSQDLGLGPDTQYF

D gene: TRBD1
V gene: TRBV29-1
CDR3 protein: CSVGQPNTEAFF

D gene: TRBD1
V gene: TRBV14
CDR3 protein: CASSQLQGDNSPLHF

D gene: -
V gene: TRBV27
CDR3 protein: CASRRDNGNTIYF

D gene: TRBD1
V gene: TRBV5-4
CDR3 protein: CASSPMDRFNEAFF

D gene: TRBD2
V gene: TRBV7-9
CDR3 protein: CASSLGSPGGYEQYF

D gene: -
V gene: TRBV7-2
CDR3 protein: CASSPWLGSGNTIYF

D gene: -
V gene: TRBV5-4
CDR3 protein: CASSLDRDGGYTF

D gene: -
V gene: TRBV10-3
CDR3 protein: CAISPDAQGLLTGELFF

D gene: -
V gene: TRBV7-2
CDR3 protein: CASSLGEEFRDTQYF

D gene: -
V gene: TRBV15
CDR3 protein: CATSRYSGSYNEQFF

D gene: TRBD1
V gene: TRBV5-1
CDR3 protein: CASSLETGDLLSTEAFF

D gene: -
V gene: TRBV5-6
CDR3 protein: CASSLRDKLYEQYF

D gene: TRBD1
V gene: TRBV5-4
CDR3 protein: CASSWESNRGPNTEAFF

D gene: TRBD1
V gene: TRBV27
CDR3 protein: CASSSLQGVSNYGYTF

D gene: TRBD2
V gene: TRBV5-4
CDR3 protein: CASSLVQRGRNEQFF

D gene: TRBD1
V gene: TRBV9
CDR3 protein: CASSVQGTGNTEAFF

D gene: -
V gene: TRBV27
CDR3 protein: CASSSPGQGNTIYF

D gene: -
V gene: TRBV29-1
CDR3 protein: CSVRGDTEAFF

D gene: -
V gene: TRBV2
CDR3 protein: CASSIDQPQHF

D gene: -
V gene: TRBV19
CDR3 protein: CASSQTGLGNNEQFF

D gene: -
V gene: TRBV7-8
CDR3 protein: CASSYGGGDLTNEQFF

D gene: -
V gene: TRBV6-5
CDR3 protein: CASSYKLSGNTIYF

D gene: -
V gene: TRBV5-8
CDR3 protein: CASSLGSADTQYF